The text below deals with one T cell receptor (beta chain). This CDR3 has 16 residues. With 7 bases removed from V and 4 bases from J, the gap between germline ends came to 21 bases. CDR1 is SGHDT and CDR2 is YYEEEE in the germline V gene. The source of the sample is a study of identical twins. A single record per CDR3 protein comes from TCRdb applying MiXCR to the 5' RACE reads. The sample carries hundreds of thousands of distinct CDR3 sequences, roughly 18% recorded once. This same sample was also taken into another study, of T cells expressing NK-cell markers. From that paper: Dominant NKG2C+ clonotypes in 5 or 6 donors made up roughly 1.0-7.0% of CD8+ T cells.

V usage is TRBV5-6 and J usage is TRBJ2-1, with D possibly being TRBD1 or TRBD2 (7 bases each). This TCR came from a woman between 18 and 29 years old in good health. The source material was PBMCs. The CDR3 spells CASVRGGGGPYNEQFF. Here the CDR3 DNA reads TGTGCCAGCGTTCGAGGGGGCGGGGGCCCTTACAATGAGCAGTTCTTC.